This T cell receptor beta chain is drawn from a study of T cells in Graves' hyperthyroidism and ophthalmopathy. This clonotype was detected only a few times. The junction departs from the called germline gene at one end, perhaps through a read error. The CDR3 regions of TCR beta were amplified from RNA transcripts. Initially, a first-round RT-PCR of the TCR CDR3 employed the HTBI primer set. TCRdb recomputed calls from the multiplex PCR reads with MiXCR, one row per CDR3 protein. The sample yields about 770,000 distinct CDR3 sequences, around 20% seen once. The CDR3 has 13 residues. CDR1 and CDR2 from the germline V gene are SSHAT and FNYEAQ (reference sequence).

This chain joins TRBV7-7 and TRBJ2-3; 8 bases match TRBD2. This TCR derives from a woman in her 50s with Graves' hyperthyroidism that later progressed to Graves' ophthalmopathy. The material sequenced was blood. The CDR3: CASSTGGADTQYF. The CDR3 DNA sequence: TGTGCTAGCAGCACGGGGGGGGCAGATACGCAGTATTTT.